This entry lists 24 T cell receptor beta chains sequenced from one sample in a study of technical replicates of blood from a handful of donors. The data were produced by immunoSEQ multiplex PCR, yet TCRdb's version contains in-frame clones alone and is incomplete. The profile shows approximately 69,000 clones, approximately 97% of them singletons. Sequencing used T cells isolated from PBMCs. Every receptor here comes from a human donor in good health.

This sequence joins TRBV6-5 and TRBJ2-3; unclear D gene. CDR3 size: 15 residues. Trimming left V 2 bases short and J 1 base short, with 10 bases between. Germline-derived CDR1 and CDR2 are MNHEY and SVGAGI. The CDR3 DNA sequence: TGTGCCAGCAGTTACAAGTCGAGCGGCACAGATACGCAGTATTTT. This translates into CASSYKSSGTDTQYF.

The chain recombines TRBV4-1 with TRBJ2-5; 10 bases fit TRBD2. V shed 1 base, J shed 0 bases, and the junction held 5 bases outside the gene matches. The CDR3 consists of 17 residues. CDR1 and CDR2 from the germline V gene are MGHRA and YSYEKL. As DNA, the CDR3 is TGCGCCAGCAGCCAAGCAGGTAGCGGGGGGAACCAAGAGACCCAGTACTTC. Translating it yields CASSQAGSGGNQETQYF.

CDR3 region: CASSYNAKTQYF. The CDR3 DNA reads as TGTGCCAGCAGTTACAATGCGAAAACGCAGTATTTT. This rearrangement joins TRBV6-5 to TRBJ2-3; D uncertain. The length of the CDR3 is 12 residues. V was cut by 2 bases and J by 9 bases, with 9 bases left in between. CDR1 is MNHEY, CDR2 SVGAGI, per germline.

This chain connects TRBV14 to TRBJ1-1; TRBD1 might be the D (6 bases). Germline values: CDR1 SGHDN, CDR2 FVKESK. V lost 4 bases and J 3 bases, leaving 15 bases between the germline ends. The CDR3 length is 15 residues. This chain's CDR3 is CASSPLGAGDTEAFF. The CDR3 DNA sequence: TGTGCCAGCAGCCCGTTGGGGGCTGGAGACACTGAAGCTTTCTTT.

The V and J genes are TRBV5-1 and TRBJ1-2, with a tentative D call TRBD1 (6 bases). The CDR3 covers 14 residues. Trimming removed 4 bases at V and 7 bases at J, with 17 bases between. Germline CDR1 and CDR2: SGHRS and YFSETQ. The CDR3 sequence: CASSSTGMASGYTF. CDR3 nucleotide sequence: TGCGCCAGCAGCAGCACAGGGATGGCTAGTGGCTACACCTTC.

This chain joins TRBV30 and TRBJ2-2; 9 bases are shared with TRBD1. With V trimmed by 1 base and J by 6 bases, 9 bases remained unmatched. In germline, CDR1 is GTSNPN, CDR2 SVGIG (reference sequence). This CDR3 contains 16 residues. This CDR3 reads CAWSASDRGDSGELFF. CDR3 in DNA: TGTGCCTGGAGTGCATCCGACAGGGGGGACTCCGGGGAGCTGTTTTTT. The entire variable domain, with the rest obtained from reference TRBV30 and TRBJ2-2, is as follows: SQTIHQWPATLVQPVGSPLSLECTVEGTSNPNLYWYRQAAGRGLQLLFYSVGIGQISSEVPQNLSASRPQDRQFILSSKKLLLSDSGFYLCAWSASDRGDSGELFFGEGSRLTVL.

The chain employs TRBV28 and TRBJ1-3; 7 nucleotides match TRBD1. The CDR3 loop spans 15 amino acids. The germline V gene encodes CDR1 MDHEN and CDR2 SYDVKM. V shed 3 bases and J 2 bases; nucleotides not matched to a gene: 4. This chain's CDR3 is CASSLGQLAGNTIYF. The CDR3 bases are TGTGCCAGCAGTTTGGGACAGCTAGCTGGAAACACCATATATTTT.

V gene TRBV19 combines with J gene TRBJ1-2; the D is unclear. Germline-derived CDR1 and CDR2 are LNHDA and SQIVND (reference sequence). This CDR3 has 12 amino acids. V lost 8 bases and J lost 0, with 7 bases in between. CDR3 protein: CASALTNYGYTF. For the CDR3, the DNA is TGTGCCAGTGCACTCACTAACTATGGCTACACCTTC.

The CDR3 DNA follows: TGTGCCAGCAGCGACCTTTATACTAGCCGGGACACAGATACGCAGTATTTT. Protein sequence: CASSDLYTSRDTDTQYF. The V call is TRBV7-9, the J call TRBJ2-3; TRBD2 is a possible D gene (6 bases). There are 17 residues in the CDR3. The ends were cut back, 5 bases at V and 2 bases at J, with 20 bases in the middle. Germline V CDR1 and CDR2: SEHNR, FQNEAQ (reference sequence).

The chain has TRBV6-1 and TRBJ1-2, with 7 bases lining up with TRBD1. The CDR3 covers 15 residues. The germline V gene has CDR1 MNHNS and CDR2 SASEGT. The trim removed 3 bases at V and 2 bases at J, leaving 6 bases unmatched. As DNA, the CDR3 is TGTGCCAGCAGTGACCGGACAGGTGGGAACTATGGCTACACCTTC. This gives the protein CASSDRTGGNYGYTF.

The CDR3 DNA sequence: TGTGCCAGCAGCCTTCGGGGGGGAGCGAAGTACGAGCAGTACTTC. Its translation: CASSLRGGAKYEQYF. The chain has TRBV14 and TRBJ2-7, with 8 positions matching TRBD2. The CDR3 runs to 15 residues. The V segment lost 4 bases and the J segment 4 bases; nucleotides outside the gene matches: 9. Germline V CDR1 and CDR2: SGHDN, FVKESK.

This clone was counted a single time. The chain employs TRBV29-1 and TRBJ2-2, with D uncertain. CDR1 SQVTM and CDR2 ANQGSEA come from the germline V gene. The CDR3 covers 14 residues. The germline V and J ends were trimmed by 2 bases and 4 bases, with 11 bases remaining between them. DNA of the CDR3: TGCAGCGTTGAACCATTGCGAGGCACCGGGGAGCTGTTTTTT. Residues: CSVEPLRGTGELFF.

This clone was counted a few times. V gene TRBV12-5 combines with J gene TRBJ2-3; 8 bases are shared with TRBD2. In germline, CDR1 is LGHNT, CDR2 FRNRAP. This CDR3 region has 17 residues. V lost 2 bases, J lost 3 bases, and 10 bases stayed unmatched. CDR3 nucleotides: TGTGCTAGTGGTTTGAAACCGGGGGGGGCTTGGACAGATACGCAGTATTTT. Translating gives CASGLKPGGAWTDTQYF.

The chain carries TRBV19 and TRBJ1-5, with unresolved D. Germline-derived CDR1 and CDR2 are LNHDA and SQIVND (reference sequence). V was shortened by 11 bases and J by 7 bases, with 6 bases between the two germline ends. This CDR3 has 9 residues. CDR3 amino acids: CAGPQPQHF. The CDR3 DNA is TGTGCCGGCCCGCAGCCCCAGCATTTT.

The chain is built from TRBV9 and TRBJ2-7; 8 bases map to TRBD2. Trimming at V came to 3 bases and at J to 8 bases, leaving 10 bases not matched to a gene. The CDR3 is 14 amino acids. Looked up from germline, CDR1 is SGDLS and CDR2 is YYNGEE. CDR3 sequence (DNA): TGTGCCAGCAGCGGAGCGGGGGAGGTGGTTAAGCAGTACTTC. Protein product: CASSGAGEVVKQYF.

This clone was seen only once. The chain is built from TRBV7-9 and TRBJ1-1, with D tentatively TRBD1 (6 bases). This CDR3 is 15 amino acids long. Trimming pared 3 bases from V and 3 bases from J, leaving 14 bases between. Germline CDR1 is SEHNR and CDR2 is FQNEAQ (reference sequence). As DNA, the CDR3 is TGTGCCAGCAGCTTCCCTTCGTACAGGGACACTGAAGCTTTCTTT. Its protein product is CASSFPSYRDTEAFF.

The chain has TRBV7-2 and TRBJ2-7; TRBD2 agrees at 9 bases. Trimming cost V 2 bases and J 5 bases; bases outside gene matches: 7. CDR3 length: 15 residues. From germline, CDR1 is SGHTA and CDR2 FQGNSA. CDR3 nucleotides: TGTGCCAGCAGCTTACCCTCTAGCGGGGTGAACGAGCAGTACTTC. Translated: CASSLPSSGVNEQYF.

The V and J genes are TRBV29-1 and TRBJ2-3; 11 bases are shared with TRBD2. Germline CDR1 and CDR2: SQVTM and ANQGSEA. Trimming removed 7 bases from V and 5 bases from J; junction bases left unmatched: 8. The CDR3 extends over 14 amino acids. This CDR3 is CSAVLAGEIDTQYF. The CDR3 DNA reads TGCAGCGCCGTACTAGCGGGAGAAATAGATACGCAGTATTTT.

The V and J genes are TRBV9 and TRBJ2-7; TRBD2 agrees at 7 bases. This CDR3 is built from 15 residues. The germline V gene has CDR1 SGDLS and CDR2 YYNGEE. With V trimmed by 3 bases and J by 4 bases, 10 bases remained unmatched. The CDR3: CASSASGTNHYEQYF. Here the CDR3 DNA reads TGTGCCAGCAGCGCCTCCGGGACTAACCATTACGAGCAGTACTTC.

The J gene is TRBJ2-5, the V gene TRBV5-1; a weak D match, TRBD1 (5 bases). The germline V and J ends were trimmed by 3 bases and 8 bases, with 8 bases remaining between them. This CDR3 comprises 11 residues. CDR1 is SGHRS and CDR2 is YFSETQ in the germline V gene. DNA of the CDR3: TGCGCCAGCAGCTCCGACAGAACCCAGTACTTC. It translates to CASSSDRTQYF.

The CDR3 spells CASSLSAGNTIYF. DNA for the CDR3: TGCGCCAGCTCCTTGTCGGCTGGAAACACCATATATTTT. V usage is TRBV4-1 and J usage is TRBJ1-3; no clear D. V lost 8 bases and J lost 2, with 10 bases in between. Germline V gene data show CDR1 as MGHRA and CDR2 as YSYEKL. There are 13 residues in the CDR3.

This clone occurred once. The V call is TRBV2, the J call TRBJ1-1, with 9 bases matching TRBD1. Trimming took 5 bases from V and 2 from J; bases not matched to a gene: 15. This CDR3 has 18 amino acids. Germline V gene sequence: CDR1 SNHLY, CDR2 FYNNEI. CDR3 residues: CASSRDRDGWKPNTEAFF. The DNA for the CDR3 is TGTGCCAGCAGTCGGGACAGGGATGGGTGGAAGCCTAACACTGAAGCTTTCTTT. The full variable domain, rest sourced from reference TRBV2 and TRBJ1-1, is EPEVTQTPSHQVTQMGQEVILRCVPISNHLYFYWYRQILGQKVEFLVSFYNNEISEKSEIFDDQFSVERPDGSNFTLKIRSTKLEDSAMYFCASSRDRDGWKPNTEAFFGQGTRLTVV.

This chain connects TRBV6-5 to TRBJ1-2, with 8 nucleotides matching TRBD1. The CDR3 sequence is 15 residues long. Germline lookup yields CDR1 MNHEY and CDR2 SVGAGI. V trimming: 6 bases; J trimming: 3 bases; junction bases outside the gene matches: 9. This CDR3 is CASSHGQGVDYGYTF. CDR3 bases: TGTGCCAGCAGCCATGGACAGGGCGTCGACTATGGCTACACCTTC.

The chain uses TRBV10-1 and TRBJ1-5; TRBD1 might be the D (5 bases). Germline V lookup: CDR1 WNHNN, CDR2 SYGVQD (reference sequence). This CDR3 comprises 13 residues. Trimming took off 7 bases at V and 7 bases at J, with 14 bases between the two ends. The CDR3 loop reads CASTPGFWQPQHF. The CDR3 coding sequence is TGCGCCAGCACTCCAGGGTTTTGGCAGCCCCAGCATTTT.